The 23 T cell receptor beta chains below were found in one sample sequenced in a study of Ad26.COV2.S vaccination and SARS-CoV-2 variants. Indicated treatment: about 20 received Ad26.COV2.S at low or high dose, single or two shots; roughly five received placebo; per-sample allocation not given. On day 63 after the first injection, vaccine and placebo recipients gave samples. Clones were read by immunoSEQ multiplex PCR, and TCRdb kept only the in-frame ones, dropping some. The sample includes 200,000 to 250,000 clones, 85% to 90% of them seen just once. The sequencing used peripheral blood, collected in a trial of Ad26.COV2.S vaccine versus placebo. These receptors came from a person aged 18-65 years who received the Ad26.COV2.S COVID-19 vaccine or a placebo.

Comments on this clone: At one boundary the junction diverges from the germline segment, which might be a read error. This chain links TRBV11-2 with TRBJ2-5, with 12 positions matching TRBD2. Germline CDR1 and CDR2: SGHAT and FQNNGV. The CDR3 spans 17 residues. This CDR3 reads CASNLGASGGAYETQYF. The CDR3 DNA reads TGTGCCAGCAACTTAGGGGCTAGCGGGGGGGCCTATGAGACCCAGTACTTC.

The chain carries TRBV12-3 or TRBV12-4 and TRBJ2-7, with D possibly being TRBD1 (5 bases). The CDR3 contains 12 residues. V lost 1 base and J 12 bases, leaving 13 bases between the germline ends. DNA of the CDR3: TGTGCCAGCAGTTTAGTCCCCCAGGGAATGTACTTC. This sequence encodes CASSLVPQGMYF.

A few counts support this clone. This chain links TRBV19 with TRBJ1-4; a weak D match, TRBD1 (6 bases). CDR3 length equals 15 residues. CDR1 is LNHDA, CDR2 SQIVND, per germline (reference sequence). V dropped 7 bases and J dropped 5 bases, with 17 bases sitting between them. CDR3 in amino acids: CASTPQDRVNEKLFF. The CDR3 DNA is TGTGCCAGTACCCCGCAGGACAGAGTAAATGAAAAACTGTTTTTT.

The count of this clone is one. The rearrangement links TRBV7-2 to TRBJ2-1, with 7 bases that match TRBD2. This CDR3 has 15 amino acids. V lost 2 bases, J lost 7 bases, and 8 bases stayed unmatched. In germline, CDR1 is SGHTA, CDR2 FQGNSA. The CDR3 nucleotides read TGTGCCAGCAGCTTATGGGCGGGAGCGGGAAATGAGCAGTTCTTC. This encodes CASSLWAGAGNEQFF.

The chain employs TRBV7-2 and TRBJ2-7; unclear D gene. The CDR3 contains 15 residues. Between the trimmed V and J ends, which lost 4 bases and 9 bases, there was a span of 22 bases. CDR1 and CDR2 (germline): SGHTA, FQGNSA. CDR3 region: CASSSLLVAGLVQYF. The CDR3 DNA reads TGTGCCAGCAGCTCCCTACTGGTAGCCGGCCTCGTGCAGTACTTC. The full variable domain, in which reference TRBV7-2 and TRBJ2-7 provide the parts outside the CDR3, is GAGVSQSPSNKVTEKGKDVELRCDPISGHTALYWYRQSLGQGLEFLIYFQGNSAPDKSGLPSDRFSAERTGGSVSTLTIQRTQQEDSAVYLCASSSLLVAGLVQYFGPGTRLTVT.

This sequence joins TRBV6-6 and TRBJ1-2, with 8 bases fitting TRBD1. The trim removed 6 bases at V and 4 bases at J, leaving 7 bases unmatched. Looked up from germline, CDR1 is MNHNY and CDR2 is SVGAGI (reference sequence). There are 14 residues in the CDR3. The CDR3 DNA reads TGTGCCAGCAGACTTGGACAGGGAGGCTATGGCTACACCTTC. It is translated as CASRLGQGGYGYTF.

The V gene is TRBV28, the J gene TRBJ2-1; 9 positions match TRBD1. Germline lookup yields CDR1 MDHEN and CDR2 SYDVKM. V trimming: 6 bases; J trimming: 8 bases; junction bases outside the gene matches: 11. The CDR3 runs 15 residues. This chain's CDR3 is CASSTRDRVLHEQFF. CDR3 coding DNA: TGTGCCAGCAGCACCCGGGACAGGGTCCTCCATGAGCAGTTCTTC.

The count of this clone is one. The V and J genes are TRBV7-6 and TRBJ1-1; 7 bases line up with TRBD1. CDR1 SGHVS and CDR2 FNYEAQ come from the germline V gene. The CDR3 consists of 14 residues. Losses at the gene ends were 5 bases for V and 3 bases for J; bases not matched to a gene: 6. This CDR3 is CASSPTTGDTEAFF. The DNA of the CDR3 is TGTGCCAGCAGCCCTACAACAGGGGACACTGAAGCTTTCTTT.

The chain is built from TRBV15 and TRBJ2-4; D unresolved. With 1 base removed from V and 3 bases from J, the gap between germline ends came to 7 bases. The CDR3 totals 14 residues. Germline CDR1 LNHNV, CDR2 YYDKDF (reference sequence). CDR3 amino acids: CATSRVDLKNIQYF. The CDR3 nucleotides are TGTGCCACCAGCAGAGTAGACCTCAAAAACATTCAGTACTTC.

The J gene is TRBJ2-3, the V gene TRBV28; either TRBD1 or TRBD2 may supply D (5 bases each). CDR1 and CDR2 (germline): MDHEN, SYDVKM. V lost 1 base, J lost 5 bases, and 13 bases lay in between. There are 15 residues in the CDR3. The CDR3 protein is CASSLLGTSIDTQYF. The CDR3 nucleotides are TGTGCCAGCAGTTTATTAGGGACCTCGATAGATACGCAGTATTTT.

This chain links TRBV7-2 with TRBJ2-1, with 7 bases that match TRBD2. This CDR3 is 13 amino acids long. The J segment lost 4 bases and the V segment lost 5 bases, leaving 2 bases of the junction unmatched. Germline V gives CDR1 SGHTA, CDR2 FQGNSA. The CDR3 sequence: CASSLSGYNEQFF. Written as DNA, the CDR3 is TGTGCCAGCAGCCTTAGCGGGTACAATGAGCAGTTCTTC. The variable domain in full, with the rest retrieved from reference TRBV7-2 and TRBJ2-1, is GAGVSQSPSNKVTEKGKDVELRCDPISGHTALYWYRQSLGQGLEFLIYFQGNSAPDKSGLPSDRFSAERTGGSVSTLTIQRTQQEDSAVYLCASSLSGYNEQFFGPGTRLTVL.

The V gene is TRBV6-5, the J gene TRBJ2-5; tentatively, D is TRBD1 (5 bases). V lost 3 bases to trimming and J lost 0 bases, with 11 bases between them. Germline assignment: CDR1 MNHEY and CDR2 SVGAGI. The CDR3 covers 15 residues. CDR3 in DNA: TGTGCCAGCAGTTATGGGGCTAGACACCAAGAGACCCAGTACTTC. It encodes CASSYGARHQETQYF.

The V gene is TRBV9, the J gene TRBJ1-1; no clear D gene. Deletions cut 3 bases from V and 1 base from J, with 10 bases between. Germline V gives CDR1 SGDLS, CDR2 YYNGEE. The CDR3 has 14 amino acids. The CDR3 protein is CASSAPGPNTEAFF. The CDR3 region has the DNA TGTGCCAGCAGCGCCCCGGGCCCGAACACTGAAGCTTTCTTT.

The chain joins TRBV29-1 to TRBJ2-1, with D perhaps matching TRBD1 or TRBD2 (5 bases each). V was clipped by 3 bases and J by 15 bases, with 15 bases between them. CDR3 length equals 11 residues. From germline, CDR1 is SQVTM and CDR2 ANQGSEA. In DNA, the CDR3 is TGCAGCGTTGAGAGGGGCTTTATTCCGTTCTTC. It specifies CSVERGFIPFF.

This sequence joins TRBV27 and TRBJ2-7; D is unresolved. CDR3 length: 14 amino acids. V shed 5 bases and J shed 3 bases, with 14 bases lying between them. CDR1 is MNHEY and CDR2 is SMNVEV in the germline V gene (reference sequence). The CDR3 is CASSTGRGGYEQYF. The CDR3 coding sequence is TGTGCCAGCAGTACCGGACGCGGTGGCTACGAGCAGTACTTC.

The V call is TRBV15, the J call TRBJ2-1; D is ambiguous. V gave up 4 bases and J gave up 10 bases, with 14 bases separating them. This CDR3 region has 13 residues. Germline V lookup: CDR1 LNHNV, CDR2 YYDKDF (reference sequence). The CDR3 loop is CATSIQTSREQFF. CDR3 DNA sequence: TGTGCCACCAGCATTCAAACGAGTAGGGAGCAGTTCTTC.

In DNA form, the CDR3 reads TGTGCCAGCAGCCAGGTCTCGGCGGGCTCCTACGAGCAGTACTTC. Translating gives CASSQVSAGSYEQYF. V gene TRBV3-1 (or the pseudogene TRBV3-2) combines with J gene TRBJ2-7; D perhaps matches TRBD2 (5 bases). The CDR3 runs 15 residues. Trimming pared 3 bases from V and 0 bases from J, leaving 12 bases between. Germline CDR1 LGHDT, CDR2 YNNKEL (reference sequence).

In DNA form, the CDR3 reads TGTGCCAGCAGCTTAGGCAGGGGGAGATACAATGAGCAGTTCTTC. The encoded protein is CASSLGRGRYNEQFF. This rearrangement joins TRBV11-2 to TRBJ2-1; 7 bases line up with TRBD1. V shed 1 base and J 4 bases; nucleotides not matched to a gene: 4. CDR3 size: 15 residues. Germline V gene lookup returns CDR1 SGHAT and CDR2 FQNNGV.

The chain employs TRBV20-1 and TRBJ2-5; no definite D call. This CDR3 has 12 residues. Germline CDR1 and CDR2: DFQATT and SNEGSKA (reference sequence). Trimming stripped 3 bases from V and 3 bases from J, with 8 bases between. The CDR3 nucleotides are TGCAGTGCTAGTGGCCTGAAAGAGACCCAGTACTTC. Protein sequence: CSASGLKETQYF.

V usage is TRBV28 and J usage is TRBJ2-2; 8 positions match TRBD2. Germline trimming cut 1 base from V and 4 bases from J; bases unmatched to any gene: 2. Germline V lookup: CDR1 MDHEN, CDR2 SYDVKM. This CDR3 is 15 amino acids long. CDR3 in amino acids: CASSLLAGGTGELFF. In DNA, the CDR3 is TGTGCCAGCAGTTTATTGGCGGGAGGCACCGGGGAGCTGTTTTTT.

The chain couples TRBV30 to TRBJ1-1, with a tentative D call TRBD1 (5 bases). CDR1 GTSNPN and CDR2 SVGIG come from the germline V gene (reference sequence). This CDR3 region has 14 residues. Trimming shortened V by 3 bases and J by 10 bases, and 21 bases separated the two germline ends. The CDR3 here is CAWRYPPDILTAFF. CDR3 in DNA: TGTGCCTGGAGGTACCCTCCGGACATTTTGACAGCTTTCTTT.

This clone has a single count. This chain joins TRBV5-1 and TRBJ2-5; 12 bases map to TRBD2. V shed 3 bases, J shed 5 bases, and the junction held 8 bases outside the gene matches. The germline CDR1 and CDR2 sequences are SGHRS and YFSETQ. The CDR3 extends over 16 amino acids. The CDR3 DNA is TGCGCCAGCAGCTCCGGACTAGCGGGGACTGCGGAGACCCAGTACTTC. Translated: CASSSGLAGTAETQYF. Full variable domain (rest looked up from reference TRBV5-1 and TRBJ2-5): KAGVTQTPRYLIKTRGQQVTLSCSPISGHRSVSWYQQTPGQGLQFLFEYFSETQRNKGNFPGRFSGRQFSNSRSEMNVSTLELGDSALYLCASSSGLAGTAETQYFGPGTRLLVL.

V gene TRBV3-1 (or the pseudogene TRBV3-2) combines with J gene TRBJ2-2; no definite D call. Germline CDR1 reads LGHDT; CDR2 reads YNNKEL (reference sequence). This CDR3 is 17 amino acids long. V lost 0 bases and J lost 0, with 11 bases in between. The CDR3 sequence is CASSQETPRANTGELFF. CDR3 DNA sequence: TGTGCCAGCAGCCAAGAAACCCCCCGGGCGAACACCGGGGAGCTGTTTTTT.